The sequence of this T cell receptor beta chain was determined in a study of blood T cell repertoires in COVID-19. Study background: Samples taken during acute and convalescent COVID-19 were collected in the United States, Italy and Spain.

The protocol was immunoSEQ multiplex PCR, while the TCRdb copy is restricted to in-frame clones and leaves out a portion. The repertoire consists of over 45,000 clones, with less than 90% occurring once and the leading ten covering around 2%. CDR3 length: 14 residues. CDR1 is SGHTS and CDR2 is YDEGEE in the germline V gene. The V gene end was trimmed by 4 bases and the J gene end by 7 bases; junction bases not matched to a gene: 11. Specimen: peripheral blood. The V gene is TRBV5-8, the J gene TRBJ2-7; 7 bases line up with TRBD1. This clonotype was sampled from a woman between 55 and 75 years old with acute or convalescent COVID-19. The CDR3 DNA reads as TGTGCCAGCAGCACCGACCACAGGGGATGGGAGCAGTACTTC. It specifies CASSTDHRGWEQYF. Looking up the rest from reference TRBV5-8 and TRBJ2-7 gives the full variable domain: EAGVTQSPTHLIKTRGQQATLRCSPISGHTSVYWYQQALGLGLQFLLWYDEGEERNRGNFPPRFSGRQFPNYSSELNVNALELEDSALYLCASSTDHRGWEQYFGPGTRLTVT.